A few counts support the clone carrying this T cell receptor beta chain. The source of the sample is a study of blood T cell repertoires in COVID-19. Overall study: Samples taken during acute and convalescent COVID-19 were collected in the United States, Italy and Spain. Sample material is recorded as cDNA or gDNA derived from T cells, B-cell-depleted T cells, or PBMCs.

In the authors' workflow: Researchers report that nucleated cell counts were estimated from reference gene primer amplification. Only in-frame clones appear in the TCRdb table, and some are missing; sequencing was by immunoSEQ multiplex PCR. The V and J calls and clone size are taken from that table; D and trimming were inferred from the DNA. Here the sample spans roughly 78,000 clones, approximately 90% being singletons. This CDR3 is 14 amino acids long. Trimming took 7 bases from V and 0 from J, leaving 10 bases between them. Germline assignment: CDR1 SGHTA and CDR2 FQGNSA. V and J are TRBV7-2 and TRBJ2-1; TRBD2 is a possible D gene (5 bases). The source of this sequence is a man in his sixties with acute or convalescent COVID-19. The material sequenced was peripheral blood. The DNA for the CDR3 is TGTGCCAGCACCCGGGGATTCTCCTACAATGAGCAGTTCTTC. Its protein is CASTRGFSYNEQFF. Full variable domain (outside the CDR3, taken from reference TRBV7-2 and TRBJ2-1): GAGVSQSPSNKVTEKGKDVELRCDPISGHTALYWYRQSLGQGLEFLIYFQGNSAPDKSGLPSDRFSAERTGGSVSTLTIQRTQQEDSAVYLCASTRGFSYNEQFFGPGTRLTVL.